The T cell receptor beta chain under discussion was sequenced for a study of blood T cell repertoires in COVID-19. On the study more broadly: The United States, Italy and Spain were the sources of the acute and convalescent COVID-19 samples. The cDNA or gDNA used as material had been derived from T cells, B-cell-depleted T cells, or PBMCs.

V lost 0 bases to trimming and J lost 8 bases, with 11 bases between them. Germline CDR1 SGHDT, CDR2 YYEEEE. The CDR3 consists of 13 residues. As handled by the study authors: Amplifying reference gene primers gave estimates of nucleated cell counts. Repertoires were generated with immunoSEQ multiplex PCR, while TCRdb's copy carries only in-frame clones and drops some. V, J and clone size are taken as reported in that table, and D and trimming were inferred from the DNA itself. The data show around 180,000 clones, with 83% seen just once and approximately 1.4% held by the top ten. The sample consisted of peripheral blood. The clonotype originates from a human donor in a cohort sampled during active COVID-19. V usage is TRBV5-6 and J usage is TRBJ1-2; the D gene is possibly TRBD1 (5 bases). The CDR3 region is CASSLARVRGYTF. The CDR3 nucleotides are TGTGCCAGCAGCTTGGCCAGGGTGAGGGGCTACACCTTC.